Sequencing of this T cell receptor beta chain was carried out in a study of beta chain features in type 1 diabetes. Study-wide background: Cells sorted and examined across all samples totaled more than 90,000,000.

Germline values: CDR1 SGDLS, CDR2 YYNGEE. After removal of 0 bases from V and 8 bases from J, the junction contained 12 bases not matched to a gene. This CDR3 has 16 amino acids. Note on this clone: Its target is not known.

Findings and limits, study-wide: No resolution was reached here on whether HLA type influences TCRB rearrangement.

Donors underwent one heparinised blood draw, 95 to 150 mL on average. A CD45RO/CCR7/CD25/CD127/CD95/CD27 panel sorted naive, central memory, regulatory and stem cell-like memory CD4+ cells. The investigators reverse transcribed all of the isolated RNA, so they sequenced expressed TCRB transcripts. Profiled with immunoSEQ multiplex PCR; TCRdb holds only in-frame clones, not every one. The profile shows about 620,000 clones, 15% to 17% of them singletons. Sequenced input: naive CD4+ T cells from blood. This chain links TRBV9 with TRBJ1-2; TRBD1 aligns across 8 bases. The TCR comes from a man in his late teens or twenties in good health. The DNA of the CDR3 is TGTGCCAGCAGCGTAGTCCCTACGACAGGGGCGGAAGGCTACACCTTC. This translates into CASSVVPTTGAEGYTF.